This T cell receptor (beta chain) was identified during a study of blood T cell repertoires in COVID-19. Across the study: There were acute and convalescent COVID-19 samples, and they came from the United States, Italy and Spain. In each case, the material was cDNA or gDNA derived from T cells, B-cell-depleted T cells, or PBMCs.

The repertoire was sequenced with immunoSEQ multiplex PCR; TCRdb's copy has only in-frame clones and lacks some. This table holds under 300,000 clones, under 90% found once. Symptom resolution, clearance, or two negative PCRs marked the recovered donors of Cohort 3. The CDR3 is 14 amino acids. The germline CDR1 and CDR2 sequences are LNHDA and SQIVND (reference sequence). V gave up 3 bases and J gave up 8 bases, with 13 bases separating them. The chain links TRBV19 to TRBJ1-4; unclear D gene. This TCR was sampled from a woman aged 55-75 years who had recovered from COVID-19. Sequenced: PBMCs or T cells enriched from blood (not recorded which). The DNA of the CDR3 is TGTGCCAGTAGTATGCGGGGAGGAGGAGAAAAACTGTTTTTT. Amino acids: CASSMRGGGEKLFF. The full variable domain, in which reference TRBV19 and TRBJ1-4 provide the parts outside the CDR3, is DGGITQSPKYLFRKEGQNVTLSCEQNLNHDAMYWYRQDPGQGLRLIYYSQIVNDFQKGDIAEGYSVSREKKESFPLTVTSAQKNPTAFYLCASSMRGGGEKLFFGSGTQLSVL.